The 14 T cell receptor beta chains below come from one sample, sequenced in a study of blood T cell repertoires in COVID-19. The method was immunoSEQ multiplex PCR; TCRdb's version includes in-frame clones alone and lacks a portion of them. The sample records 150,000 to 200,000 clones, about 80% being singletons. Material: peripheral blood. These receptors all stem from a man aged 65 to 85 with active or convalescent COVID-19.

As DNA, the CDR3 is TGTGCCAGCAGCGACTCAAGCTCCTACAATGAGCAGTTCTTC. This sequence encodes CASSDSSSYNEQFF. The chain couples TRBV11-3 to TRBJ2-1; D remains ambiguous. CDR3 length: 14 amino acids. Trimming took off 5 bases at V and 0 bases at J, with 8 bases between the two ends. Germline V CDR1 and CDR2: SGHNT, YENEEA.

The rearrangement uses TRBV10-1 and TRBJ2-3, with D possibly being TRBD1 (5 bases). The CDR3 is 13 amino acids. The germline gives CDR1 WNHNN, CDR2 SYGVQD (reference sequence). V lost 8 bases and J lost 5, with 14 bases in between. CDR3 coding DNA: TGCGCCAGCGCAGGGCAGGTGGAAGATACGCAGTATTTT. As protein: CASAGQVEDTQYF.

This chain links TRBV27 with TRBJ2-7; D is perhaps TRBD1 (6 bases). CDR3 length: 14 amino acids. Germline loops: CDR1 MNHEY, CDR2 SMNVEV (reference sequence). V gave up 6 bases and J gave up 2 bases, with 14 bases separating them. The CDR3 region is CASRGTKLPYEQYF. DNA of the CDR3: TGTGCCAGCAGGGGGACAAAGCTACCCTACGAGCAGTACTTC.

The rearrangement uses TRBV4-3 and TRBJ1-5, with D possibly being TRBD1 (6 bases). There are 16 residues in the CDR3. V lost 0 bases and J lost 1, with 10 bases in between. Germline lookup yields CDR1 LGHNA and CDR2 YSLEER. CDR3 protein: CASSQDPGVSNQPQHF. CDR3 in DNA: TGCGCCAGCAGCCAAGACCCAGGGGTGAGCAATCAGCCCCAGCATTTT.

This clone was observed a single time. The rearrangement joins TRBV19 to TRBJ2-1, with a weak D call TRBD1 (5 bases). CDR3 length: 11 residues. The V gene lost 10 bases and the J gene lost 4 bases, with 8 bases spanning the gap. Germline assignment: CDR1 LNHDA and CDR2 SQIVND (reference sequence). This CDR3 reads CATTGYNEQFF. The CDR3 nucleotides are TGTGCCACCACAGGATACAATGAGCAGTTCTTC.

The chain recombines TRBV5-1 with TRBJ1-1; D might be TRBD1 (5 bases). Germline-derived CDR1 and CDR2 are SGHRS and YFSETQ. The CDR3 is made up of 13 amino acids. The V end lost 6 bases, the J end lost 7 bases, and 16 bases lay between the germline ends. This CDR3 is CASTDQGGSEAFF. CDR3 DNA: TGCGCCAGCACAGATCAGGGAGGGAGTGAAGCTTTCTTT.

This clone came up once. The V and J genes are TRBV5-1 and TRBJ1-2; tentative D call: TRBD1 (5 bases). Germline V gene sequence: CDR1 SGHRS, CDR2 YFSETQ. The ends were cut back, 4 bases at V and 7 bases at J, with 14 bases in the middle. The CDR3 runs 13 residues. The CDR3 nucleotides read TGCGCCAGCAGCCCCCAGGACATTGGTGGCTACACCTTC. Its protein product is CASSPQDIGGYTF.

The genes are TRBV11-2 and TRBJ2-3; no reliable D call. Germline V gene sequence: CDR1 SGHAT, CDR2 FQNNGV. The CDR3 is made up of 15 amino acids. The V and J ends lost 1 base and 0 bases respectively, with 8 bases between them. The CDR3 protein is CASSLGTASTDTQYF. CDR3 coding DNA: TGTGCCAGCAGCTTAGGCACAGCCAGCACAGATACGCAGTATTTT.

To note about this clone: The CDR3 carries no conserved terminal phenylalanine or tryptophan, so it likely arises from a read error. Because the CDR3's place on the DNA is in doubt, the DNA is left out and the CDR3 is given as listed by TCRdb. CDR3 sequence: CASSLVDTVVI. The rearrangement joins TRBV5-5 to TRBJ1-1; the DNA was not compared with TRBD1, the D call given in the table. The CDR3 is 11 residues long, counting both termini. Germline lookup yields CDR1 SGHKS and CDR2 YYEKEE (reference sequence).

This chain joins TRBV7-9 and TRBJ2-1; no reliable D call. The CDR3 consists of 11 residues. The V and J ends lost 6 bases and 14 bases respectively, with 14 bases between them. CDR1 is SEHNR and CDR2 is FQNEAQ in the germline V gene (reference sequence). The CDR3 sequence is CASSESPVEFF. DNA of the CDR3: TGTGCCAGCAGTGAGAGCCCCGTTGAGTTCTTC.

The rearrangement uses TRBV2 and TRBJ2-2, with 9 positions matching TRBD1. Germline assignment: CDR1 SNHLY and CDR2 FYNNEI. The CDR3 contains 16 residues. The V segment lost 4 bases and the J segment 3 bases; nucleotides outside the gene matches: 6. CDR3 DNA: TGTGCCAGCAGTGTCACTGGGACAGGGCACACCGGGGAGCTGTTTTTT. This translates into CASSVTGTGHTGELFF. Combining the CDR3 with reference TRBV2 and TRBJ2-2 gives the whole variable domain EPEVTQTPSHQVTQMGQEVILRCVPISNHLYFYWYRQILGQKVEFLVSFYNNEISEKSEIFDDQFSVERPDGSNFTLKIRSTKLEDSAMYFCASSVTGTGHTGELFFGEGSRLTVL.

The chain links TRBV19 to TRBJ1-2; TRBD1 agrees at 7 bases. The CDR3 is 13 residues long. CDR1 and CDR2 from the germline V gene are LNHDA and SQIVND (reference sequence). J gave up 3 bases and V 7 bases, and 5 bases lay outside the gene matches. CDR3 residues: CASTTGRDYGYTF. CDR3 DNA: TGTGCCAGTACGACAGGGCGGGACTATGGCTACACCTTC. Variable domain in full (rest from reference TRBV19 and TRBJ1-2): DGGITQSPKYLFRKEGQNVTLSCEQNLNHDAMYWYRQDPGQGLRLIYYSQIVNDFQKGDIAEGYSVSREKKESFPLTVTSAQKNPTAFYLCASTTGRDYGYTFGSGTRLTVV.

The chain carries TRBV11-2 and TRBJ2-3, with TRBD1 matching 8 bases. Trimming took 3 bases from V and 5 from J; bases not matched to a gene: 7. This CDR3 is 15 amino acids long. Germline V gene data show CDR1 as SGHAT and CDR2 as FQNNGV. CDR3 nucleotide sequence: TGTGCCAGCAGCTTTATCCAGGGGGCCTTAGATACGCAGTATTTT. Translating it yields CASSFIQGALDTQYF.

The chain is built from TRBV18 and TRBJ1-1; no clear D gene. V lost 6 bases and J 5 bases, leaving 16 bases between the germline ends. In germline, CDR1 is KGHSH, CDR2 LQKENI. The CDR3 runs 14 residues. This chain's CDR3 is CASSRRGRGTEAFF. CDR3 sequence (DNA): TGTGCCAGCTCCCGGAGAGGGCGGGGAACTGAAGCTTTCTTT.